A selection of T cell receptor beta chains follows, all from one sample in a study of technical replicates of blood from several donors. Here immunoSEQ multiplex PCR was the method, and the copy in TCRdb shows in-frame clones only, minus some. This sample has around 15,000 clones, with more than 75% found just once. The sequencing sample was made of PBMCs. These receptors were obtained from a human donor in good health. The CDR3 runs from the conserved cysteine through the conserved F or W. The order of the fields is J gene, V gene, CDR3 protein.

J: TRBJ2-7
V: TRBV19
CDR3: CASRSTTGTGRSYEQYF

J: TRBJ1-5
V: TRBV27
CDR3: CASSLSGQGGQPQHF

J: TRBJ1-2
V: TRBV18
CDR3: CASSLGTGEGYTF

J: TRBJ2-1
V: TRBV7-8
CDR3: CASSLTSPLAGVVDEQFF

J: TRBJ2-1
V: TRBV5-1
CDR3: CASSSQGMEGEQFF

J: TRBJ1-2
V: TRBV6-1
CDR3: CASSAQDPTWAPNYGYTF

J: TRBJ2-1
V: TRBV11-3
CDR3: CASSSAAGRSYNEQFF

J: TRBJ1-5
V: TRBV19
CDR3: CASSIGGDLNQPQHF

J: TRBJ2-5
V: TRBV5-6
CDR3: CASSQRNRDRGRETQYF

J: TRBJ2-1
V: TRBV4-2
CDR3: CASSQVGGLGNEQFF

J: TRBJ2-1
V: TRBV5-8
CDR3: CASSSGVGNNEQFF

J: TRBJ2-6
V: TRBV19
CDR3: CASSMGEFRGALNPGANVLTF

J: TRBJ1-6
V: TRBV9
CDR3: CASSDGTGGRSPLHF

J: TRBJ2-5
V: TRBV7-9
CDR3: CASSVRGVGETQYF

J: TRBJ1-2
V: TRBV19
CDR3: CASRERTANYGYTF

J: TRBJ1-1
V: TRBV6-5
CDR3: CASTITGNTEAFF

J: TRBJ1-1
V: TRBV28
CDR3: CASSLEQGREAFF

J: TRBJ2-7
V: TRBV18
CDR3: CASSLSGTYEQYF

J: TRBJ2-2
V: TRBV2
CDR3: CASSPQNTGELFF

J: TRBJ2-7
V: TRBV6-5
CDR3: CASSYSAFGTTYEQYF

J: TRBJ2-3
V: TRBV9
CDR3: CASSVGLAGTTDTQYF

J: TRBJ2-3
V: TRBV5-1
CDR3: CASSRWDGRAKEDTQYF

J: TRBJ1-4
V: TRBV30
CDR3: CAWSPELGGKLFF

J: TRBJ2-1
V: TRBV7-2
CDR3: CASSLRGGREQFF

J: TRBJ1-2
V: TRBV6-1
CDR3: CASRAGTGYGYTF

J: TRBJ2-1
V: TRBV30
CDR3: CAWSSGTSLYNEQFF